Given below is one T cell receptor beta chain in context. It lacks a known antigen. Base qualities are missing; no much larger clone stands one base away. The sample holds other DNA sequences that translate to the same CDR3. CDR1 is given as SQVTM and CDR2 as ANQGSEA, both from the germline V gene. From cysteine to phenylalanine, the CDR3 is 12 amino acids long. CDR3 DNA only is kept here, 36 bases in frame from base 1. After removal of 6 bases from V and 3 bases from J, the junction retains 1 base not matched to a gene. This entry is derived from a study of blood T cell repertoires in COVID-19 (dated by TCRdb to between 2020 and 2021). For context, the study as a whole: Collaborator samples came from the United States, Italy and Spain and covered acute and convalescent phases of COVID-19. Nearly every sample came with metadata listing a de-identified subject ID, COVID-19 status, age in years and sex. HLA class I and class II types, where available, came from metadata supplied by the sample provider rather than from assay-based typing. The repertoires were released in a freely available public database meant as a resource for research on the immune response to SARS-CoV-2. Samples came from the ongoing ImmuneRACE study (first 160 participants) plus 1,254 subjects from 6 global collaborators. The material from the prospective study consisted of cDNA or gDNA derived from T cells, B-cell-depleted T cells, or PBMCs. Subjects who had been exposed to COVID-19, were actively infected with it, or had recovered from it provided the deeply sampled blood TCRbeta repertoires that made up the dataset. What the work shows at the level of the full study, not this receptor alone: The amount of clinical and demographic metadata varied by source and participant and was provided uncurated.

TCRbeta CDR3 regions were amplified from genomic DNA by means of the immunoSEQ Assay, a bias-controlled multiplex PCR. The study's own analysis went as follows. Within the assay, amplification of reference gene primers was used to estimate how many nucleated cells each sample contained. Sequence reads were collapsed and filtered to measure the absolute abundance of every unique TCRbeta CDR3 rearrangement. For each sample, productive Simpson clonality was calculated as the square root of Simpson's diversity index across productive rearrangements. Drawn from immuneACCESS, this table holds only the in-frame rearrangements with V and J called that TCRdb kept. Clones are partly lost; checked studies trace under half to an unresolved V gene and leave the rest unexplained. V and J calls and clone size are as listed in that table; D and trimming were resolved from the DNA. The table for this sample lists more than 200,000 clones; almost 90% of them were counted only once. The ten largest make up approximately 1.4% of the sample.

Collaborating institutions collected whole blood in K2EDTA tubes following their own protocols. For TCRbeta analysis, collaborators shipped samples in one of three forms: frozen whole blood, isolated PBMCs, or DNA extracted from either of those sample types. Sequencing input: peripheral blood. Recombination joined TRBV29-1 with TRBJ1-1, and 10 bases in between align with TRBD1. The sequence derives from a man older than 75 with acute or convalescent COVID-19. The bases read TGCAGCGTAGGACAGGGGGACACTGAAGCTTTCTTT. Translated, it gives CSVGQGDTEAFF.